Below are 20 T cell receptor beta chains sequenced from a single sample in a study of OX40 agonist ivuxolimab in advanced cancers. The data were produced by immunoSEQ multiplex PCR, yet TCRdb's version contains in-frame clones alone and is incomplete. The data show fewer than 85,000 clones, about nine tenths seen once. Specimen: CD4+ or CD8+ T cells sorted from blood, collected in a trial of the OX40 agonist ivuxolimab. Every receptor here comes from an adult with an advanced solid tumor such as melanoma, head and neck, liver or kidney cancer.

The chain links TRBV19 to TRBJ2-1, with a possible D match to TRBD1 (5 bases). The CDR3 is 14 residues long. Germline V lookup: CDR1 LNHDA, CDR2 SQIVND (reference sequence). The V end was cut by 9 bases, the J end by 9 bases, with 21 bases between. The CDR3 spells CASSSLKGMREQFF. The CDR3 nucleotides read TGTGCCAGCAGCAGCCTCAAGGGGATGCGTGAGCAGTTCTTC.

The chain uses TRBV5-4 and TRBJ2-2, with 8 bases lining up with TRBD2. V trimming: 0 bases; J trimming: 6 bases; junction bases outside the gene matches: 4. The CDR3 runs to 15 residues. CDR1 is SGHNT and CDR2 is YYREEE in the germline V gene (reference sequence). The CDR3 here is CASSLGAGAAGELFF. CDR3 coding DNA: TGTGCCAGCAGCTTGGGAGCGGGGGCGGCCGGGGAGCTGTTTTTT.

This clone was recorded a few times. The rearrangement joins TRBV5-6 to TRBJ2-5; possible D gene TRBD2, 5 bases. The V and J ends lost 1 base and 0 bases respectively, with 10 bases between them. The CDR3 is 15 amino acids. Germline CDR1 reads SGHDT; CDR2 reads YYEEEE. The CDR3 is CASSLRDSYQETQYF. The CDR3 coding sequence is TGTGCCAGCAGCTTGCGGGATTCGTACCAAGAGACCCAGTACTTC.

This clone has only a few counts. The genes are TRBV5-4 and TRBJ2-2, with D possibly being TRBD2 (5 bases). The germline CDR1 and CDR2 sequences are SGHNT and YYREEE (reference sequence). V was cut by 2 bases and J by 3 bases, with 11 bases left in between. There are 15 residues in the CDR3. The CDR3 DNA sequence: TGTGCCAGCAGCTTTGATGCGGGCTACACCGGGGAGCTGTTTTTT. Protein product: CASSFDAGYTGELFF.

This rearrangement joins TRBV7-3 to TRBJ2-5, with TRBD1 matching 9 bases. The V gene's germline CDR1 is SGHTA and CDR2 FQGTGA. This CDR3 has 15 residues. Trimming at V came to 2 bases and at J to 2 bases, leaving 3 bases not matched to a gene. The CDR3 region has the DNA TGTGCCAGCAGCTTAGGACAGGGGCTACAAGAGACCCAGTACTTC. This encodes CASSLGQGLQETQYF.

V usage is TRBV2 and J usage is TRBJ2-3, with 9 positions matching TRBD1. CDR1 and CDR2 (germline): SNHLY, FYNNEI. The length of the CDR3 is 18 residues. Unmatched junction bases numbered 12, after V lost 1 base and J lost 4 bases. The CDR3 region has the DNA TGTGCCAGCAGTGAAGTACGGACAGGGGAATGGATGGCAGATACGCAGTATTTT. This encodes CASSEVRTGEWMADTQYF.

The CDR3 loop is CASSAVPTSGGYEQYF. As DNA, the CDR3 is TGTGCCAGCAGCGCCGTCCCCACTAGCGGGGGCTACGAGCAGTACTTC. The chain is built from TRBV9 and TRBJ2-7, with 11 bases identical to TRBD2. The CDR3 loop spans 16 amino acids. Trimming took 3 bases from V and 3 from J; bases not matched to a gene: 8. Germline CDR1 reads SGDLS; CDR2 reads YYNGEE.

This rearrangement joins TRBV27 to TRBJ2-7; 7 bases fit TRBD2. The germline V gene encodes CDR1 MNHEY and CDR2 SMNVEV (reference sequence). The CDR3 extends over 14 amino acids. The V gene end was trimmed by 5 bases and the J gene end by 0 bases; junction bases not matched to a gene: 4. For the CDR3, the DNA is TGTGCCAGCAGTGCTAGCGGCCTCTCCTACGAGCAGTACTTC. Translation gives CASSASGLSYEQYF.

The gene calls are TRBV28 and TRBJ1-1, with D hard to call. From germline, CDR1 is MDHEN and CDR2 SYDVKM. The ends were cut back, 2 bases at V and 2 bases at J, with 9 bases in the middle. The CDR3 length is 14 residues. This CDR3 is CASSLGSANTEAFF. CDR3 coding DNA: TGTGCCAGCAGTTTAGGCAGCGCCAACACTGAAGCTTTCTTT.

J is TRBJ1-6 and V is TRBV30; tentative D call: TRBD1 (6 bases). Trimming stripped 5 bases from V and 0 bases from J, with 11 bases between. The germline CDR1 and CDR2 sequences are GTSNPN and SVGIG (reference sequence). The CDR3 has 15 residues. DNA of the CDR3: TGTGCCTGGCGCCTAGGGGGCTCCTATAATTCACCCCTCCACTTT. It yields the protein CAWRLGGSYNSPLHF.

J is TRBJ2-2 and V is TRBV19; D possibly corresponds to TRBD2 (6 bases). CDR3 length: 13 residues. Trimming took 4 bases from V and 7 from J, leaving 10 bases between them. CDR1 LNHDA and CDR2 SQIVND come from the germline V gene (reference sequence). The CDR3 sequence is CASSTGTVGELFF. The DNA of the CDR3 is TGTGCCAGTAGTACTGGGACTGTCGGGGAGCTGTTTTTT.

The chain links TRBV28 to TRBJ1-3; 7 bases are shared with TRBD1. In germline, CDR1 is MDHEN, CDR2 SYDVKM. The V segment lost 7 bases and the J segment 1 base; nucleotides outside the gene matches: 7. CDR3 length equals 15 residues. CDR3 in amino acids: CASTDVQGSGNTIYF. For the CDR3, the DNA is TGTGCCAGCACCGACGTACAGGGGTCTGGAAACACCATATATTTT. The entire variable domain, with the rest obtained from reference TRBV28 and TRBJ1-3, is as follows: DVKVTQSSRYLVKRTGEKVFLECVQDMDHENMFWYRQDPGLGLRLIYFSYDVKMKEKGDIPEGYSVSREKKERFSLILESASTNQTSMYLCASTDVQGSGNTIYFGEGSWLTVV.

This clone was seen a handful of times. The CDR3 reads CASSPSGETGNTEAFF. In DNA, the CDR3 is TGTGCCAGCTCACCCTCGGGAGAGACAGGGAACACTGAAGCTTTCTTT. The chain couples TRBV18 to TRBJ1-1, with a weak D call TRBD1 (6 bases). V was cut by 3 bases and J by 1 base, with 15 bases left in between. The CDR3 spans 16 residues. Germline CDR1 is KGHSH and CDR2 is LQKENI.

The chain links TRBV28 to TRBJ2-3, with 9 bases aligning to TRBD1. The CDR3 extends over 13 amino acids. Germline V gene lookup returns CDR1 MDHEN and CDR2 SYDVKM. V was clipped by 11 bases and J by 1 base; unmatched bases: 4. The CDR3: CAAQGAGTDTQYF. In DNA, the CDR3 is TGTGCCGCACAGGGGGCCGGCACAGATACGCAGTATTTT.

The rearrangement links TRBV28 to TRBJ2-2, with D tentatively TRBD1 or TRBD2 (5 bases each). Trimming removed 4 bases at V and 4 bases at J, with 19 bases between. Per the germline V gene, CDR1 is MDHEN and CDR2 is SYDVKM. This CDR3 region has 17 residues. CDR3 sequence (DNA): TGTGCCAGCAGTTCTCGACTGGGGGTCCTTGGCACCGGGGAGCTGTTTTTT. Protein: CASSSRLGVLGTGELFF.

V is TRBV5-4 and J is TRBJ2-2, with TRBD2 matching 13 bases. The CDR3 loop spans 15 amino acids. Trimming cost V 4 bases and J 6 bases; bases outside gene matches: 3. The germline gives CDR1 SGHNT, CDR2 YYREEE (reference sequence). CDR3 in DNA: TGTGCCAGCAGCGGACTAGCGGGAGACGCCGGGGAGCTGTTTTTT. It yields the protein CASSGLAGDAGELFF. Full variable domain (remainder filled in from reference TRBV5-4 and TRBJ2-2): ETGVTQSPTHLIKTRGQQVTLRCSSQSGHNTVSWYQQALGQGPQFIFQYYREEENGRGNFPPRFSGLQFPNYSSELNVNALELDDSALYLCASSGLAGDAGELFFGEGSRLTVL.

The V call is TRBV15, the J call TRBJ2-3, with a possible D match to TRBD1 (5 bases). V lost 0 bases and J 5 bases, leaving 12 bases between the germline ends. CDR3 length equals 15 residues. Germline CDR1 reads LNHNV; CDR2 reads YYDKDF (reference sequence). CDR3 amino acids: CATSRDPSREDTQYF. CDR3 DNA: TGTGCCACCAGCAGAGATCCCTCCAGGGAAGATACGCAGTATTTT.

Written as DNA, the CDR3 is TGTGCCAGCAGCCCCCGACAGGGAGGGTACAATGAGCAGTTCTTC. This gives the protein CASSPRQGGYNEQFF. This rearrangement joins TRBV9 to TRBJ2-1; either TRBD1 or TRBD2 may fit D (7 bases each). Germline V lookup: CDR1 SGDLS, CDR2 YYNGEE. V was trimmed by 4 bases and J by 4 bases, leaving 15 bases between them. The CDR3 has 15 amino acids.

The genes are TRBV9 and TRBJ2-3, with 9 bases matching TRBD2. V lost 4 bases and J lost 5; bases outside the gene matches: 8. CDR1 is SGDLS, CDR2 YYNGEE, per germline. This CDR3 contains 15 residues. The CDR3 DNA follows: TGTGCCAGCAGCTCGGGACTAGCTCTGGTAGATACGCAGTATTTT. Amino acid sequence: CASSSGLALVDTQYF.

The J gene is TRBJ1-1, the V gene TRBV11-3; unclear D gene. CDR1 and CDR2 from the germline V gene are SGHNT and YENEEA. The CDR3 sequence is 12 residues long. The germline V and J ends were trimmed by 5 bases and 5 bases, with 9 bases remaining between them. The CDR3 DNA reads TGTGCCAGCAGCGCCGAGAGGACTGAAGCTTTCTTT. It specifies CASSAERTEAFF. The whole variable domain, remainder taken from reference TRBV11-3 and TRBJ1-1, is EAGVVQSPRYKIIEKKQPVAFWCNPISGHNTLYWYLQNLGQGPELLIRYENEEAVDDSQLPKDRFSAERLKGVDSTLKIQPAELGDSAVYLCASSAERTEAFFGQGTRLTVV.